This is a list of T cell receptor beta chains from one sample in a study of CD8 T cells in Susac syndrome. TCRdb redid the calling of the immunoSEQ multiplex PCR reads with MiXCR, one entry per CDR3 protein. The sample contains some 260,000 distinct CDR3 sequences, more than 75% of which appear only once. The specimen was CD8+ T cells from PBMCs. The receptors were sampled from a human donor with multiple sclerosis. Each CDR3 is given with its conserved first and last residue. Fields, in order: J gene, D gene, V gene, clone size, CDR3 protein, CDR3 DNA. D genes are given only for firm matches. Expanded clones get a size class; other rows say once, few or many, or leave the size out.

>TRBJ1-5|TRBD1|TRBV2|.
CASSGGQGGNQPQHF
TGTGCCAGCAGTGGGGGACAGGGGGGCAATCAGCCCCAGCATTTT
>TRBJ1-5|.|TRBV12-5|.
CASGFWKGNQPQHF
TGTGCTAGTGGTTTCTGGAAGGGCAATCAGCCCCAGCATTTT
>TRBJ2-5|.|TRBV6-2/TRBV6-3|.
CASSYRGGIRKETQYF
TGTGCCAGCAGTTACCGAGGAGGGATAAGAAAAGAGACCCAGTACTTC
>TRBJ2-7|TRBD2|TRBV5-4|few
CASSSNSGGGAYEQYF
TGTGCCAGCAGCTCAAATTCTGGGGGAGGGGCCTACGAGCAGTACTTC
>TRBJ2-5|TRBD1|TRBV24-1|.
CATSDFGTGAKETQYF
TGTGCCACCAGTGATTTCGGGACAGGGGCTAAAGAGACCCAGTACTTC
>TRBJ2-1|.|TRBV3-1|.
CASSQWGEQFF
TGTGCCAGCAGCCAATGGGGTGAGCAGTTCTTC
>TRBJ2-2|.|TRBV19|.
CASSLDLSRYTGELFF
TGTGCCAGTAGTCTTGATCTCAGCAGATACACCGGGGAGCTGTTTTTT
>TRBJ2-7|TRBD2|TRBV20-1|.
CSARDPASGRAKNEQYF
TGCAGTGCTAGAGACCCAGCTAGCGGGAGGGCCAAGAACGAGCAGTACTTC
>TRBJ2-1|TRBD2|TRBV7-9|.
CASSLSAGDKNEQFF
TGTGCCAGCAGCCTCTCAGCGGGAGATAAGAATGAGCAGTTCTTC
>TRBJ2-3|TRBD2|TRBV27|.
CASFGGRGTDTQYF
TGTGCCAGCTTCGGCGGGAGGGGGACAGATACGCAGTATTTT
>TRBJ2-3|.|TRBV12-3/TRBV12-4|.
CASWGTSTDTQYF
TGTGCCAGTTGGGGGACAAGCACAGATACGCAGTATTTT
>TRBJ1-2|.|TRBV27|.
CASSVSRDTYYGYTF
TGTGCCAGCAGTGTTAGCCGGGACACATACTATGGCTACACCTTC
>TRBJ2-7|.|TRBV29-1|.
CSVRRDGSYEQYF
TGCAGCGTTCGCCGGGACGGCTCCTACGAGCAGTACTTC
>TRBJ1-1|TRBD1|TRBV19|once
CASGRDRGGTEAFF
TGTGCCAGTGGCCGGGACAGGGGAGGCACTGAAGCTTTCTTT
>TRBJ2-3|TRBD2|TRBV3-1|.
CASSYGLARADTQYF
TGTGCCAGCAGTTACGGACTAGCGAGGGCAGATACGCAGTATTTT
>TRBJ1-2|.|TRBV30|.
CAWSGRSFYGYTF
TGTGCCTGGAGCGGTCGATCTTTCTATGGCTACACCTTC
>TRBJ2-2|TRBD1|TRBV5-6|once
CASDQQGATGELFF
TGTGCCAGCGACCAACAGGGGGCCACCGGGGAGCTGTTTTTT
>TRBJ2-1|.|TRBV13|.
CASSPAGTLVNEQFF
TGTGCCAGCAGCCCCGCCGGGACCCTCGTGAATGAGCAGTTCTTC
>TRBJ1-5|TRBD1|TRBV28|.
CASLPGTGDSNQPQHF
TGTGCCAGCCTCCCAGGGACAGGGGATAGCAATCAGCCCCAGCATTTT
>TRBJ2-1|.|TRBV2|.
CASGVFNWDNEQFF
TGTGCCAGCGGGGTTTTCAACTGGGACAATGAGCAGTTCTTC
>TRBJ2-5|.|TRBV7-9|few
CASSLVGETQYF
TGTGCTAGCAGCTTAGTGGGGGAGACCCAGTACTTC
>TRBJ2-1|TRBD2|TRBV12-3/TRBV12-4|once
CASSSLAGNEQFF
TGTGCCAGCAGTTCACTAGCGGGAAATGAGCAGTTCTTC
>TRBJ2-1|TRBD2|TRBV4-1|.
CASSQVALAAKKDEQFF
TGCGCCAGCAGCCAGGTCGCTCTAGCGGCCAAAAAAGATGAGCAGTTCTTC
>TRBJ2-1|TRBD2|TRBV10-3|.
CAISESNMEASGRFYNEQFF
TGTGCCATCAGTGAGTCGAACATGGAGGCTAGCGGGAGGTTCTACAATGAGCAGTTCTTC
>TRBJ2-5|.|TRBV20-1|.
CSARTGGGTEEETQYF
TGCAGTGCTAGAACAGGGGGAGGGACTGAGGAAGAGACCCAGTACTTC
>TRBJ2-7|.|TRBV12-3/TRBV12-4|.
CASRGTASYEQYF
TGTGCCAGTCGCGGGACTGCCTCCTACGAGCAGTACTTC
>TRBJ1-2|.|TRBV30|.
CAWSLGGSNGYTF
TGTGCCTGGAGTTTGGGGGGCTCTAATGGCTACACCTTC
>TRBJ1-1|.|TRBV4-1|few
CASSHRMNTEAFF
TGCGCCAGCAGCCACCGTATGAACACTGAAGCTTTCTTT
>TRBJ1-5|TRBD1|TRBV27|.
CASSFLDRVSNQPQHF
TGTGCCAGCAGTTTCCTCGACAGGGTTAGCAATCAGCCCCAGCATTTT
>TRBJ2-1|.|TRBV28|.
CASGPSRTIEQFF
TGTGCCAGCGGACCTTCCAGGACAATTGAGCAGTTCTTC
>TRBJ1-5|TRBD1|TRBV12-5|.
CASGQGANQPQHF
TGTGCTAGTGGTCAGGGGGCAAATCAGCCCCAGCATTTT
>TRBJ2-7|.|TRBV7-9|.
CASSSRTGSGEQYF
TGTGCCAGCAGCTCACGAACAGGATCTGGAGAGCAGTACTTC
>TRBJ2-1|.|TRBV9|.
CASSVNGYNEQFF
TGTGCCAGCAGCGTAAATGGATACAATGAGCAGTTCTTC
>TRBJ1-1|TRBD1|TRBV24-1|.
CATSEPNTTGADTEAFF
TGTGCCACCAGTGAGCCTAATACCACAGGGGCGGACACTGAAGCTTTCTTT
>TRBJ2-3|.|TRBV27|.
CASSLNRRPSTDTQYF
TGTGCCAGCAGTTTAAATCGGAGACCCTCCACAGATACGCAGTATTTT
>TRBJ2-5|.|TRBV28|.
CASSTVGEGGETQYF
TGTGCCAGCAGTACCGTTGGGGAGGGGGGAGAGACCCAGTACTTC
>TRBJ2-3|.|TRBV2|.
CASILDSPDTQYF
TGTGCCAGCATTCTGGACTCCCCGGATACGCAGTATTTT
>TRBJ2-1|TRBD2|TRBV12-3/TRBV12-4|.
CASRLPGLADNEQFF
TGTGCCAGCAGGCTTCCGGGACTAGCGGACAATGAGCAGTTCTTC
>TRBJ2-7|.|TRBV29-1|.
CSVEVGWGTGVEEQYF
TGCAGCGTTGAAGTCGGTTGGGGGACGGGGGTAGAAGAGCAGTACTTC
>TRBJ1-1|.|TRBV20-1|.
CSARGLGGTEAFF
TGCAGTGCTAGGGGCTTAGGGGGCACTGAAGCTTTCTTT
>TRBJ2-7|TRBD1|TRBV28|.
CASSKGQGIIYEQYF
TGTGCCAGCAGTAAGGGACAGGGGATTATCTACGAGCAGTACTTC
>TRBJ1-3|.|TRBV7-9|.
CAWGPSGNTIYF
TGTGCCTGGGGCCCCTCTGGAAACACCATATATTTT
>TRBJ1-1|.|TRBV7-8|.
CASSLEGNMYTEAFF
TGTGCCAGCAGCTTAGAGGGCAATATGTACACTGAAGCTTTCTTT
>TRBJ2-5|.|TRBV3-1|.
CASSYVETQYF
TGTGCCAGCAGTTATGTGGAGACCCAGTACTTC
>TRBJ1-2|.|TRBV29-1|.
CSVEAAQGGNYGYTF
TGCAGCGTTGAAGCTGCTCAGGGAGGCAACTATGGCTACACCTTC
>TRBJ2-7|TRBD2|TRBV28|few
CASHLAESAYEQYF
TGTGCCAGCCACCTAGCGGAGTCGGCCTACGAGCAGTACTTC
>TRBJ2-3|.|TRBV19|few
CASSRFFSGGSSTDTQYF
TGTGCCAGTAGTCGGTTTTTCAGCGGAGGCTCTAGCACAGATACGCAGTATTTT
>TRBJ2-7|.|TRBV11-2|.
CASSLGAVQYF
TGTGCCAGCAGCTTAGGTGCCGTGCAGTACTTC